These T cell receptor beta chains were read from a single sample in a study of blood T cells in healthy people across ages. TCRdb re-derived calls from the 5' RACE reads in MiXCR, one entry per CDR3 protein. The table includes roughly 1,800,000 distinct CDR3 sequences, approximately 50% detected once. Sequenced material: blood. The receptor set was obtained from a woman aged 40 to 49 in good health. Both conserved end residues are part of each CDR3. The D gene is left open where the match is weak. The size of a clone is reported for some rows only, either as once, few or many, or as a class for expanded clones.

size	length	D	V	J	CDR3	DNA
NA	13	TRBD2	TRBV20-1	TRBJ2-5	CSGRGGLQETQYF	TGCAGTGGGCGGGGGGGCCTCCAAGAGACCCAGTACTTC
NA	13	NA	TRBV7-2	TRBJ1-5	CASSPSENQPQHF	TGTGCCAGCAGCCCCTCCGAGAATCAGCCCCAGCATTTT
NA	16	NA	TRBV12-3/TRBV12-4	TRBJ2-1	CASSWDAGLTPGEQFF	TGTGCCAGCAGCTGGGATGCGGGACTTACCCCCGGCGAGCAGTTCTTC
NA	14	NA	TRBV24-1	TRBJ2-7	CATSDWAVSYEQYF	TGTGCCACCAGTGATTGGGCAGTCTCCTACGAGCAGTACTTC
few	16	TRBD2	TRBV6-2/TRBV6-3	TRBJ2-1	CASTPSGGVPYNEQFF	TGTGCCAGCACCCCTAGCGGGGGGGTCCCCTACAATGAGCAGTTCTTC
NA	15	NA	TRBV14	TRBJ2-1	CASSQMQGNYNEQFF	TGTGCCAGCAGCCAAATGCAGGGGAATTACAATGAGCAGTTCTTC
NA	14	TRBD1	TRBV6-5	TRBJ2-7	CASRSGGASYEQYF	TGTGCCAGCAGATCAGGGGGCGCGTCCTACGAGCAGTACTTC
NA	17	TRBD1	TRBV5-1	TRBJ2-5	CASSFNPGTGFSETQYF	TGCGCCAGCAGTTTCAACCCCGGGACAGGGTTTTCGGAGACCCAGTACTTC
NA	18	NA	TRBV20-1	TRBJ1-6	CSASLQGRQSSYNSPLHF	TGCAGTGCTAGCTTACAGGGCCGACAGAGCTCCTATAATTCACCCCTCCACTTT
NA	16	NA	TRBV4-1	TRBJ2-7	CASSQDVGTSNYEQYF	TGCGCCAGCAGCCAAGATGTGGGGACAAGCAACTACGAGCAGTACTTC
few	14	TRBD2	TRBV10-3	TRBJ2-7	CAISPSGNQYEQYF	TGTGCCATCAGTCCTAGCGGGAATCAATACGAGCAGTACTTC
few	13	TRBD1	TRBV9	TRBJ2-7	CASSVGTALEQYF	TGTGCCAGCAGCGTCGGGACAGCTCTCGAGCAGTACTTC
few	16	NA	TRBV4-3	TRBJ1-4	CASSPRTGATNEKLFF	TGCGCCAGCAGTCCCAGGACGGGTGCAACTAATGAAAAACTGTTTTTT
NA	14	NA	TRBV12-3/TRBV12-4	TRBJ1-5	CASSFTGNNQPQHF	TGTGCCAGCAGTTTCACGGGAAACAATCAGCCCCAGCATTTT
NA	17	TRBD2	TRBV25-1	TRBJ2-3	CASSEWRASGGTDTQYF	TGTGCCAGCAGTGAATGGCGGGCTAGCGGGGGGACAGATACGCAGTATTTT
NA	15	NA	TRBV27	TRBJ1-1	CASSPGPGRNTEAFF	TGCGCCAGCAGCCCAGGGCCAGGGCGGAACACTGAAGCTTTCTTT
few	12	NA	TRBV7-2	TRBJ2-1	CASSHNYNEQFF	TGTGCCAGCAGCCACAACTACAATGAGCAGTTCTTC
NA	16	NA	TRBV21-1	TRBJ1-6	CASSKTLWDFYSPLHF	TGTGCCAGCAGCAAGACACTTTGGGACTTCTATTCACCCCTCCACTTT
few	15	NA	TRBV7-9	TRBJ2-7	CASTDREGMRSEQYF	TGTGCCAGCACAGACAGGGAGGGAATGAGATCCGAGCAGTACTTC
NA	13	NA	TRBV20-1	TRBJ1-4	CSASSGAEEKLFF	TGCAGTGCTAGTTCAGGGGCGGAAGAAAAACTGTTTTTT
NA	15	NA	TRBV21-1	TRBJ2-3	CASSKLAETTDTQYF	TGTGCCAGCAGCAAACTAGCGGAAACGACAGATACGCAGTATTTT
NA	16	TRBD2	TRBV4-2	TRBJ2-3	CASSQVASGVGDTQYF	TGTGCCAGCAGCCAAGTGGCCAGCGGGGTAGGAGATACGCAGTATTTT
NA	15	NA	TRBV4-1	TRBJ2-5	CASSQERGIQETQYF	TGCGCCAGCAGCCAAGAACGGGGGATCCAAGAGACCCAGTACTTC
NA	13	NA	TRBV29-1	TRBJ1-2	CSVEETGTYGYTF	TGCAGCGTTGAAGAAACAGGGACCTATGGCTACACCTTC
few	16	TRBD2	TRBV20-1	TRBJ2-3	CSARDLASGGPDTQYF	TGCAGTGCTAGAGATCTGGCCAGCGGGGGACCAGATACGCAGTATTTT
few	14	TRBD1	TRBV6-5	TRBJ1-6	CATSGGTGRLPLHF	TGTGCCACCTCAGGAGGGACAGGGCGTTTACCCCTCCACTTT
few	12	NA	TRBV12-3/TRBV12-4	TRBJ1-2	CASSQNSYGYTF	TGTGCCAGCAGCCAGAACAGCTATGGCTACACCTTC
few	14	NA	TRBV28	TRBJ1-5	CASSVRESNQPQHF	TGTGCCAGCAGTGTAAGAGAGAGCAATCAGCCCCAGCATTTT
once	13	NA	TRBV20-1	TRBJ1-2	CSARDHRVHGYTF	TGCAGTGCTAGAGATCACAGGGTGCATGGCTACACCTTC
NA	15	TRBD2	TRBV7-3	TRBJ2-5	CASSLTSGTQEAQYF	TGTGCCAGCAGCCTGACTAGCGGTACTCAAGAGGCCCAGTACTTC
NA	16	TRBD1	TRBV7-9	TRBJ2-3	CASSLRDRGRLDTQYF	TGTGCCAGCAGCTTAAGGGACAGGGGGCGCTTAGATACGCAGTATTTT
NA	15	TRBD2	TRBV20-1	TRBJ2-1	CSATQNGGAYNEQFF	TGCAGTGCTACCCAAAACGGGGGGGCCTACAATGAGCAGTTCTTC
NA	19	NA	TRBV4-3	TRBJ1-6	CASSQDWGTQSSYNSPLHF	TGCGCCAGCAGCCAAGATTGGGGCACCCAGAGCTCCTATAATTCACCCCTCCACTTT
few	15	NA	TRBV5-6	TRBJ2-7	CASSLLRGSSYEQYF	TGTGCCAGCAGCTTGCTGCGGGGCTCCTCCTACGAGCAGTACTTC
NA	16	NA	TRBV5-1	TRBJ1-5	CASSLGGPGWDQPQHF	TGCGCCAGCAGCTTGGGGGGGCCAGGCTGGGATCAGCCCCAGCATTTT